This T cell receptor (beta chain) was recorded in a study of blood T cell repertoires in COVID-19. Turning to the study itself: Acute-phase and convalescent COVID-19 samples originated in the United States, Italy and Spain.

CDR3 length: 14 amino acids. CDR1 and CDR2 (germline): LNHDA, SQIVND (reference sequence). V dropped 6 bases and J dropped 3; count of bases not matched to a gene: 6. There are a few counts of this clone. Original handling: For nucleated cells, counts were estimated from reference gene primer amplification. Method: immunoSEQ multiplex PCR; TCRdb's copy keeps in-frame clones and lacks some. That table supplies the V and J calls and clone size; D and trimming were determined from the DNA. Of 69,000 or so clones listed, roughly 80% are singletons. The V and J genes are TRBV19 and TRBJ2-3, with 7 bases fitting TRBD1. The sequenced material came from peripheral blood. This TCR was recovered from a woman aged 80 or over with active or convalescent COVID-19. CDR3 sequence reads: CASSTIQGTDTQYF. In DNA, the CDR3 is TGTGCCAGTAGCACCATACAGGGGACAGATACGCAGTATTTT.